The rows below give T cell receptor beta chains drawn from one sample of a study of cytomegalovirus exposure and HLA in healthy donors. Here immunoSEQ multiplex PCR was the method, and the copy in TCRdb shows in-frame clones only, minus some. Counted here are some 150,000 clones, about two thirds occurring once; the ten biggest clones make up 2.8%. The specimen was PBMCs. These TCRs come from a woman in her 30s in good health and CMV-seronegative. Each CDR3 is given with its conserved first and last residue. A D gene is named only where the DNA matches it firmly. Not every row has a clone size; where given, it reads once, few, many or a size class.

size,J,V,length,D,CDR3,DNA
.,TRBJ1-1,TRBV6-5,13,TRBD1,CASRNRGRTEAFF,TGTGCCAGCAGGAACAGGGGACGAACTGAAGCTTTCTTT
few,TRBJ2-3,TRBV28,14,.,CASTLGRGTDTQYF,TGTGCCAGCACCCTAGGGAGAGGCACAGATACGCAGTATTTT
.,TRBJ2-7,TRBV9,14,.,CASSVRENPYEQYF,TGTGCCAGCAGCGTCAGGGAAAATCCTTACGAGCAGTACTTC
.,TRBJ2-3,TRBV9,15,.,CASSVSGGSTDTQYF,TGTGCCAGCAGCGTATCTGGCGGCAGCACAGATACGCAGTATTTT
.,TRBJ1-1,TRBV7-9,15,TRBD1,CASSLLGQGATEAFF,TGTGCCAGCAGCTTACTCGGACAGGGGGCAACTGAAGCTTTCTTT
.,TRBJ1-1,TRBV6-6,14,.,CASSPRREGTEAFF,TGTGCCAGCAGTCCCCGACGGGAAGGGACTGAAGCTTTCTTT
few,TRBJ1-2,TRBV7-9,13,.,CASSLMVPEGYTF,TGTGCCAGCAGCTTAATGGTCCCAGAAGGCTACACCTTC
.,TRBJ1-2,TRBV28,15,TRBD1,CASSPGTGEHYGYTF,TGTGCCAGCAGCCCGGGGACAGGGGAGCACTATGGCTACACCTTC
.,TRBJ2-5,TRBV2,14,TRBD2,CASSRLLAEETQYF,TGTGCCAGCAGCCGACTTCTAGCGGAAGAGACCCAGTACTTC
.,TRBJ2-7,TRBV27,15,TRBD2,CASRKGTSGSYEQYF,TGTGCCAGCAGAAAGGGGACTAGCGGCTCCTACGAGCAGTACTTC
.,TRBJ2-7,TRBV5-4,14,.,CASSFWQGSGEQYF,TGTGCCAGCAGCTTTTGGCAGGGGTCCGGGGAGCAGTACTTC
.,TRBJ2-7,TRBV9,15,TRBD1,CASSLGQASSYEQYF,TGTGCCAGCAGTTTGGGACAGGCATCAAGCTACGAGCAGTACTTC
.,TRBJ2-2,TRBV7-9,15,TRBD2,CASSRGRTNTGELFF,TGTGCCAGCAGCCGCGGGAGAACGAACACCGGGGAGCTGTTTTTT
.,TRBJ2-7,TRBV14,14,TRBD1,CASSQGTGAYEQYF,TGTGCCAGCAGCCAAGGGACAGGGGCCTACGAGCAGTACTTC
.,TRBJ2-6,TRBV7-8,17,.,CASSPDSFLSGANVLTF,TGTGCCAGCAGCCCGGACAGCTTTCTCTCTGGGGCCAACGTCCTGACTTTC
.,TRBJ1-4,TRBV5-4,15,.,CASSSNRATNEKLFF,TGTGCCAGCAGCTCAAACAGGGCAACTAATGAAAAACTGTTTTTT
.,TRBJ1-2,TRBV4-3,13,.,CASSHRSGYGYTF,TGCGCCAGCAGCCATCGATCCGGCTATGGCTACACCTTC
once,TRBJ2-5,TRBV6-1,13,TRBD1,CASSGGGDETQYF,TGTGCCAGCAGTGGAGGGGGCGATGAGACCCAGTACTTC
.,TRBJ1-2,TRBV28,12,.,CASSLGGVGYTF,TGTGCCAGCAGTTTGGGAGGGGTCGGCTACACCTTC
.,TRBJ1-5,TRBV19,13,.,CASSTGTRQPQHF,TGTGCCAGTAGTACCGGGACAAGACAGCCCCAGCATTTT
.,TRBJ1-4,TRBV9,14,.,CASSVAQYNEKLFF,TGTGCCAGCAGCGTAGCCCAGTATAATGAAAAACTGTTTTTT
.,TRBJ1-4,TRBV5-1,18,TRBD1,CASSSRLRPGQTNEKLFF,TGCGCCAGCAGCTCCCGACTACGACCGGGACAGACTAATGAAAAACTGTTTTTT
.,TRBJ1-6,TRBV6-4,15,.,CASRLIGRRDSPLHF,TGTGCCAGCAGATTGATCGGCAGGCGGGATTCACCCCTCCACTTT
.,TRBJ2-1,TRBV2,16,.,CASSTPRGTRSNEQFF,TGTGCCAGCAGTACCCCCAGGGGGACTAGATCAAATGAGCAGTTCTTC
.,TRBJ2-7,TRBV6-6,16,TRBD2,CASRRTSGGALYEQYF,TGTGCCAGCAGACGGACTAGCGGGGGAGCCCTCTACGAGCAGTACTTC
once,TRBJ1-3,TRBV5-5,14,.,CASSGGAQGNTIYF,TGTGCCAGCAGCGGCGGAGCCCAAGGAAACACCATATATTTT
few,TRBJ2-7,TRBV19,14,.,CASSPPGVLYEQYF,TGTGCCAGTAGTCCGCCGGGGGTCCTTTACGAGCAGTACTTC
.,TRBJ2-2,TRBV5-6,15,TRBD1,CASSLPGQGGGELFF,TGTGCCAGCAGCCTCCCTGGACAGGGTGGCGGGGAGCTGTTTTTT
few,TRBJ1-4,TRBV4-1,15,TRBD1,CASSQTGATNEKLFF,TGCGCCAGCAGCCAAACAGGGGCAACTAATGAAAAACTGTTTTTT